The 10 T cell receptor beta chains below were found in one sample sequenced in a study of blood T cell repertoires in COVID-19 (dated by TCRdb to the early 2020s). The library relied on the immunoSEQ multiplex PCR assay. TCRdb mirrors the immuneACCESS table, restricted to in-frame sequences. Some clones are absent from its copies; in checked studies, under half trace to an unresolved V gene, and the reason for the others is unknown. The sample contains 110,000 or so clones, about 90% of them found a single time. The ten largest clones take up roughly 4.4% of the sample. Sequenced material: peripheral blood. These receptors were collected from a woman between 50 and 59 years old with acute or convalescent COVID-19.

This chain connects TRBV28 to TRBJ2-4; TRBD1 aligns across 7 bases. Germline V gives CDR1 MDHEN, CDR2 SYDVKM. The trim removed 3 bases at V and 7 bases at J, leaving 6 bases unmatched. There are 14 residues in the CDR3. CDR3 protein: CASSFTDRANIQYF. The DNA for the CDR3 is TGTGCCAGCAGTTTCACAGACAGGGCCAACATTCAGTACTTC.

The J gene is TRBJ1-1, the V gene TRBV14; 11 bases agree with TRBD1. V trimming: 7 bases; J trimming: 7 bases; junction bases outside the gene matches: 8. The CDR3 is made up of 14 amino acids. Germline CDR1 reads SGHDN; CDR2 reads FVKESK. CDR3 nucleotide sequence: TGTGCCAGCACTTTGGACAGGGGGCAAGGTGAAGCTTTCTTT. It encodes CASTLDRGQGEAFF.

This rearrangement joins TRBV3-1 (or the pseudogene TRBV3-2) to TRBJ2-3; D is possibly TRBD1 (6 bases). V lost 4 bases to trimming and J lost 1 base, with 9 bases between them. Germline V CDR1 and CDR2: LGHDT, YNNKEL (reference sequence). The CDR3 contains 14 residues. This chain's CDR3 is CASSPGQGTDTQYF. The DNA of the CDR3 is TGTGCCAGCAGCCCGGGACAAGGCACAGATACGCAGTATTTT.

This clone occurred once. The chain carries TRBV6-1 and TRBJ1-5; TRBD1 agrees at 7 bases. Germline values: CDR1 MNHNS, CDR2 SASEGT. V dropped 4 bases and J dropped 0; count of bases not matched to a gene: 6. The CDR3 runs to 16 residues. The CDR3, as DNA: TGTGCCAGCAGTGTTGGACAGGTCTATAGCAATCAGCCCCAGCATTTT. Protein product: CASSVGQVYSNQPQHF.

V is TRBV29-1 and J is TRBJ1-4, with D unclear. The CDR3 covers 10 residues. V lost 4 bases and J lost 6, with 3 bases in between. Germline loops: CDR1 SQVTM, CDR2 ANQGSEA. The CDR3 coding sequence is TGCAGCGTTGCAGATGAAAAACTGTTTTTT. Translated: CSVADEKLFF.

The chain combines TRBV24-1 with TRBJ2-1, with D possibly matching TRBD2 (5 bases). This CDR3 is 13 amino acids long. Germline V gene lookup returns CDR1 KGHDR and CDR2 SFDVKD. V was cut by 4 bases and J by 7 bases, with 10 bases left in between. CDR3 nucleotide sequence: TGTGCCACCAGTGACCGTACTAGGAATGAGCAGTTCTTC. Encoded protein: CATSDRTRNEQFF.

The V gene is TRBV4-2, the J gene TRBJ1-2; D not resolved. This CDR3 comprises 17 residues. V dropped 0 bases and J dropped 4 bases, with 18 bases sitting between them. Germline assignment: CDR1 LGHNA and CDR2 YNFKEQ. CDR3 bases: TGTGCCAGCAGCCAAGATTCTGCGGGTGGGGATTTCTATGGCTACACCTTC. It encodes CASSQDSAGGDFYGYTF.

CDR3 protein: CASSLERGQGSAGGYTF. The CDR3, as DNA: TGTGCCAGCAGCCTGGAGAGGGGACAGGGGTCCGCGGGCGGCTACACCTTC. The chain recombines TRBV5-4 with TRBJ1-2; TRBD1 aligns across 10 bases. This CDR3 comprises 17 residues. Trimming took 4 bases from V and 8 from J; bases not matched to a gene: 17. CDR1 is SGHNT and CDR2 is YYREEE in the germline V gene (reference sequence).

The genes are TRBV10-1 and TRBJ2-7; the D gene is possibly TRBD2 (5 bases). The CDR3 is 12 residues long. The V and J ends lost 11 bases and 0 bases respectively, with 11 bases between them. CDR1 and CDR2 from the germline V gene are WNHNN and SYGVQD (reference sequence). The CDR3 sequence: CAPFRDSYEQYF. DNA for the CDR3: TGCGCCCCCTTTCGGGACTCCTACGAGCAGTACTTC.

The genes are TRBV28 and TRBJ2-3; possibly TRBD1 for D (8 bases). The CDR3 covers 14 residues. Germline assignment: CDR1 MDHEN and CDR2 SYDVKM. Trimming took 5 bases from V and 6 from J, leaving 15 bases between them. CDR3 protein: CASSADRGGDTQYF. CDR3 sequence (DNA): TGTGCCAGCAGTGCCGACAGGGGAGGGGATACGCAGTATTTT.